This T cell receptor (beta chain) stems from a study of T cell responses to AZD1222 COVID-19 vaccine. As concerns this clone: Its target is not known.

CDR1 and CDR2 (germline): MNHEY, SMNVEV (reference sequence). This CDR3 region has 15 residues. The ends lost 7 bases at V and 8 bases at J; junction bases unmatched: 12. Whole-study results and caveats: Two doses of AZD1222 preceded a rise in Spike-specific TCR breadth and depth.

Data came from immunoSEQ multiplex PCR; TCRdb stores just in-frame clones and leaves some out. The profile covers roughly 270,000 clones, with about 94% appearing a single time and less than 0.65% taken by the ten largest. V gene TRBV27 combines with J gene TRBJ1-2, with 11 bases lining up with TRBD1. This TCR derives from an adult who received the AZD1222 COVID-19 vaccine. Material: peripheral blood, obtained 28 days after the second AZD1222 dose. CDR3 sequence: CASKYTPGTGGGYTF. CDR3 sequence (DNA): TGTGCCAGCAAATACACCCCCGGGACAGGGGGAGGCTACACCTTC.